This note documents a single T cell receptor (beta chain) sequence. Its antigen is still unknown. Alopecia areata patients gave lesional scalp punch biopsies and peripheral blood samples. The data were taken from a study of CD8+ T cells in alopecia areata. For the study at large: Treated patients swallowed 5 to 10 mg of oral tofacitinib twice daily.

Notes on the study in general: Researchers report lesional scalp, most notably alopecia totalis/universalis, outstripped normal scalp in clonality. Mouse data revealed clearer TCR sharing than patient data did, a gap possibly tied to HLA.

Trimming left V 4 bases short and J 10 bases short, with 19 bases between. This CDR3 comprises 14 residues. The germline V gene has CDR1 MDHEN and CDR2 SYDVKM. Once RNA had been extracted, it was reverse transcribed into cDNA to act as the sequencing template. Clones were read by immunoSEQ multiplex PCR, and TCRdb kept only the in-frame ones, dropping some. The sample has some 170,000 clones; roughly 60% are singletons. The chain carries TRBV28 and TRBJ1-2; D perhaps matches TRBD1 (5 bases). The origin of this receptor is a human donor with alopecia areata. This specimen consisted of CD4+ T cells sorted from blood, obtained at week 0. In DNA, the CDR3 is TGTGCCAGCAGTTCACCGACCCTGACAGAATCCTACACCTTC. Translating gives CASSSPTLTESYTF.